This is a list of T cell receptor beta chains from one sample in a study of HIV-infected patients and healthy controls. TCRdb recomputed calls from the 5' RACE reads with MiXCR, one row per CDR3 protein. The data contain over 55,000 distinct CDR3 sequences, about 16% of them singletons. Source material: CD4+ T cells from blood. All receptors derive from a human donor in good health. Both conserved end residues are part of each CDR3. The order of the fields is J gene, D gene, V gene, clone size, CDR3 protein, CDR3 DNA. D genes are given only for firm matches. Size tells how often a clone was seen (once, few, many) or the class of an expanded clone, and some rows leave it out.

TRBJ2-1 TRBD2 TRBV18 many CASSPLTSALYNEQFF TGTGCCAGCTCACCACTCACTAGCGCGCTCTACAATGAGCAGTTCTTC
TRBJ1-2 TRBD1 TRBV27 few CASSFRSGGYGYTF TGTGCCAGCAGTTTTCGTTCAGGGGGCTATGGCTACACCTTC
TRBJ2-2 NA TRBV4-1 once CASSQKTGELFF TGCGCCAGCAGCCAAAAAACCGGGGAGCTGTTTTTT
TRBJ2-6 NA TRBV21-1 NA CASSKGSGASGANVLTF TGTGCCAGCAGCAAAGGGTCGGGGGCCTCTGGGGCCAACGTCCTGACTTTC
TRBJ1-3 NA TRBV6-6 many CASSYSRGNTIYF TGTGCCAGCAGTTACTCACGGGGAAACACCATATATTTT
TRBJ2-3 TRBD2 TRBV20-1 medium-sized CSAHLPLAGEYSTDTQYF TGCAGTGCTCACCTGCCGCTAGCGGGAGAATATAGCACAGATACGCAGTATTTT
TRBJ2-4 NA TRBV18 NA CASQRTEPENIQYF TGTGCCAGCCAGAGGACGGAGCCAGAAAACATTCAGTACTTC
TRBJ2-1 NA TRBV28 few CASSPRGGVSYNEQFF TGTGCCAGCAGTCCGCGCGGCGGGGTCTCCTACAATGAGCAGTTCTTC
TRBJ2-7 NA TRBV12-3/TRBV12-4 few CASCLRGGQGEQYF TGTGCCAGCTGTCTGAGGGGGGGCCAAGGGGAGCAGTACTTC
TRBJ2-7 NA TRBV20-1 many CSARVRSSYEQYF TGCAGTGCTAGAGTACGTAGCTCCTACGAGCAGTACTTC
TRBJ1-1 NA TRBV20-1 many CSALTGEGEAFF TGCAGTGCCCTAACAGGTGAAGGTGAGGCTTTCTTT
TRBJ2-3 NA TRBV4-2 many CASSQDWRPGTDTQYF TGTGCCAGCAGCCAAGATTGGCGTCCTGGCACAGATACGCAGTATTTT
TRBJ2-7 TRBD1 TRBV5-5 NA CASSLAGTENYEQYF TGTGCCAGCAGCTTGGCCGGGACAGAAAATTACGAGCAGTACTTC
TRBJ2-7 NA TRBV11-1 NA CASSSDWRAKDEQYF TGTGCCAGCAGCTCCGACTGGAGGGCGAAAGACGAGCAGTACTTC
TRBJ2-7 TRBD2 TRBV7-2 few CASSLWSGAGVYYEQYF TGTGCCAGCAGCTTATGGTCGGGAGCGGGGGTGTACTACGAGCAGTACTTC
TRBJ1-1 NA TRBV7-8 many CASSLVIMGAEAFF TGTGCCAGCAGCTTAGTAATTATGGGGGCTGAAGCTTTCTTT
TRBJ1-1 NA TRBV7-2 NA CASSWVRMNTEAFF TGTGCCAGCAGCTGGGTACGTATGAACACTGAAGCTTTCTTT
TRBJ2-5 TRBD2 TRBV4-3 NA CASSQAYSGTSGIFQYF TGCGCCAGCAGCCAAGCATACTCCGGGACTAGCGGGATTTTCCAGTACTTC
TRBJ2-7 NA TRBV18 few CASSRDLESYEQYF TGTGCCAGCTCTCGGGACCTGGAATCCTACGAGCAGTACTTC
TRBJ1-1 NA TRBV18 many CATRGGSSDGTEAFF TGTGCCACACGGGGGGGAAGTTCGGATGGCACTGAAGCTTTCTTT
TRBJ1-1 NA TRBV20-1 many CSAGHARGIGEGAFF TGCAGTGCTGGACATGCCAGGGGAATCGGGGAAGGAGCTTTCTTT
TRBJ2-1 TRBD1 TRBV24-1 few CATRPGGSYNEQFF TGTGCCACCAGGCCAGGGGGCTCCTACAATGAGCAGTTCTTC
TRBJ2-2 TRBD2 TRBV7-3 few CASSLNPSREDTGELFF TGTGCCAGCAGCTTAAACCCCTCGCGGGAGGACACCGGGGAGCTGTTTTTT
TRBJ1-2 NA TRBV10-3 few CAISSRDTLGHGGYTF TGTGCCATCAGTTCCCGGGACACGCTGGGTCACGGTGGCTACACCTTC
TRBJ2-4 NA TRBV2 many CASSEGFIAKNIQYF TGTGCCAGCAGTGAAGGTTTTATAGCCAAAAACATTCAGTACTTC
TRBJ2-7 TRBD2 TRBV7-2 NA CASSWGLAAYEQYF TGTGCCAGCAGCTGGGGACTAGCGGCCTACGAGCAGTACTTC
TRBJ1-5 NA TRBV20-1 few CSAEQGRGNQPQHF TGCAGTGCTGAACAGGGCCGGGGCAATCAGCCCCAGCATTTT
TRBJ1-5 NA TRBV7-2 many CASSSRQSNQPQHF TGTGCCAGCAGCTCGCGACAGAGTAATCAGCCCCAGCATTTT
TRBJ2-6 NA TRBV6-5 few CASSYSGIYSGANVLTF TGTGCCAGCAGTTACTCGGGTATTTACTCTGGGGCCAACGTCCTGACTTTC
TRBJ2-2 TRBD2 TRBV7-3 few CASSPSGASRNTGELFF TGTGCCAGCAGCCCTAGCGGGGCTAGCCGAAACACCGGGGAGCTGTTTTTT
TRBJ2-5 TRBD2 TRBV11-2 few CASSLAGGRQETQYF TGTGCCAGCAGCTTAGCGGGAGGACGTCAAGAGACCCAGTACTTC
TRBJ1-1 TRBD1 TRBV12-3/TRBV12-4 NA CASSLLYRGSGTEAFF TGTGCCAGCAGTTTATTGTACAGGGGGAGCGGCACTGAAGCTTTCTTT
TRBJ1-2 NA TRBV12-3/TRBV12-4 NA CAVGGAATYGYTF TGTGCCGTGGGGGGGGCCGCCACTTATGGCTACACCTTC
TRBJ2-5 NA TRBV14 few CASSQASGQRRETQYF TGTGCCAGCAGCCAAGCCTCAGGACAGCGGAGAGAGACCCAGTACTTC
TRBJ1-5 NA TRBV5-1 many CASSWTTDSNQPQHF TGCGCCAGCAGCTGGACGACAGATAGCAATCAGCCCCAGCATTTT
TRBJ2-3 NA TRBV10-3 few CAISDLARSTDTQYF TGTGCCATCAGTGATTTGGCTAGGAGCACAGATACGCAGTATTTT
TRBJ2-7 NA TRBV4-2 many CASSTSGRSSYEQYF TGTGCCAGCAGTACGTCAGGACGGAGCTCCTACGAGCAGTACTTC
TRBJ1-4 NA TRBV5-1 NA CASSLVVGPADEKLFF TGCGCCAGCAGCTTGGTCGTAGGACCGGCCGATGAAAAACTGTTTTTT
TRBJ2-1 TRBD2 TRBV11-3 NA CAGRSSGRNNEQFF TGTGCCGGCAGGAGTAGCGGGAGGAACAATGAGCAGTTCTTC
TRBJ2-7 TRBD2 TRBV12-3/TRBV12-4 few CASMGLLGRAQYF TGTGCCAGCATGGGCCTTCTCGGGAGGGCCCAGTACTTC
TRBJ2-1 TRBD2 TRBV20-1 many CSARDRSGSSYNEQFF TGCAGTGCTAGAGACCGGAGCGGGAGCTCCTACAATGAGCAGTTCTTC
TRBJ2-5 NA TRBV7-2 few CASRGYNIPETQYF TGTGCCAGCAGAGGATACAACATCCCAGAGACCCAGTACTTC
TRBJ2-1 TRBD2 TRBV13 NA CASSRLGGMGGSYYNEQFF TGTGCCAGCAGCCGCTTGGGGGGAATGGGCGGGAGCTACTACAATGAGCAGTTCTTC
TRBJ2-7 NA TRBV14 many CASSRGYEQYF TGTGCCAGCAGCCGGGGATACGAGCAGTACTTC
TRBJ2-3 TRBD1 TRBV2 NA CASSELVRGRTDTQYF TGTGCCAGCAGTGAATTAGTCAGGGGGCGGACAGATACGCAGTATTTT
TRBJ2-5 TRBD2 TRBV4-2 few CASSQGPSGGALETQYF TGTGCCAGCAGCCAAGGCCCTAGCGGGGGGGCTTTGGAGACCCAGTACTTC
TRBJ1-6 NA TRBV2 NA CASSERGINSPLHF TGTGCCAGCAGTGAGCGGGGTATCAATTCACCCCTCCACTTT
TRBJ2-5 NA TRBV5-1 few CASSEQWETQYF TGCGCCAGCAGCGAACAATGGGAGACCCAGTACTTC
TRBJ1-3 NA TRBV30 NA CAWSSSGNTIYF TGTGCCTGGAGTTCCTCTGGAAACACCATATATTTT
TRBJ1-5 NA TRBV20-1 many CSASQGNQPQHF TGCAGTGCTAGTCAGGGGAATCAGCCCCAGCATTTT
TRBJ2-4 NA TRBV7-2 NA CASSLVVGSDTKNIQYF TGTGCCAGCAGCTTAGTTGTCGGGAGCGATACCAAAAACATTCAGTACTTC